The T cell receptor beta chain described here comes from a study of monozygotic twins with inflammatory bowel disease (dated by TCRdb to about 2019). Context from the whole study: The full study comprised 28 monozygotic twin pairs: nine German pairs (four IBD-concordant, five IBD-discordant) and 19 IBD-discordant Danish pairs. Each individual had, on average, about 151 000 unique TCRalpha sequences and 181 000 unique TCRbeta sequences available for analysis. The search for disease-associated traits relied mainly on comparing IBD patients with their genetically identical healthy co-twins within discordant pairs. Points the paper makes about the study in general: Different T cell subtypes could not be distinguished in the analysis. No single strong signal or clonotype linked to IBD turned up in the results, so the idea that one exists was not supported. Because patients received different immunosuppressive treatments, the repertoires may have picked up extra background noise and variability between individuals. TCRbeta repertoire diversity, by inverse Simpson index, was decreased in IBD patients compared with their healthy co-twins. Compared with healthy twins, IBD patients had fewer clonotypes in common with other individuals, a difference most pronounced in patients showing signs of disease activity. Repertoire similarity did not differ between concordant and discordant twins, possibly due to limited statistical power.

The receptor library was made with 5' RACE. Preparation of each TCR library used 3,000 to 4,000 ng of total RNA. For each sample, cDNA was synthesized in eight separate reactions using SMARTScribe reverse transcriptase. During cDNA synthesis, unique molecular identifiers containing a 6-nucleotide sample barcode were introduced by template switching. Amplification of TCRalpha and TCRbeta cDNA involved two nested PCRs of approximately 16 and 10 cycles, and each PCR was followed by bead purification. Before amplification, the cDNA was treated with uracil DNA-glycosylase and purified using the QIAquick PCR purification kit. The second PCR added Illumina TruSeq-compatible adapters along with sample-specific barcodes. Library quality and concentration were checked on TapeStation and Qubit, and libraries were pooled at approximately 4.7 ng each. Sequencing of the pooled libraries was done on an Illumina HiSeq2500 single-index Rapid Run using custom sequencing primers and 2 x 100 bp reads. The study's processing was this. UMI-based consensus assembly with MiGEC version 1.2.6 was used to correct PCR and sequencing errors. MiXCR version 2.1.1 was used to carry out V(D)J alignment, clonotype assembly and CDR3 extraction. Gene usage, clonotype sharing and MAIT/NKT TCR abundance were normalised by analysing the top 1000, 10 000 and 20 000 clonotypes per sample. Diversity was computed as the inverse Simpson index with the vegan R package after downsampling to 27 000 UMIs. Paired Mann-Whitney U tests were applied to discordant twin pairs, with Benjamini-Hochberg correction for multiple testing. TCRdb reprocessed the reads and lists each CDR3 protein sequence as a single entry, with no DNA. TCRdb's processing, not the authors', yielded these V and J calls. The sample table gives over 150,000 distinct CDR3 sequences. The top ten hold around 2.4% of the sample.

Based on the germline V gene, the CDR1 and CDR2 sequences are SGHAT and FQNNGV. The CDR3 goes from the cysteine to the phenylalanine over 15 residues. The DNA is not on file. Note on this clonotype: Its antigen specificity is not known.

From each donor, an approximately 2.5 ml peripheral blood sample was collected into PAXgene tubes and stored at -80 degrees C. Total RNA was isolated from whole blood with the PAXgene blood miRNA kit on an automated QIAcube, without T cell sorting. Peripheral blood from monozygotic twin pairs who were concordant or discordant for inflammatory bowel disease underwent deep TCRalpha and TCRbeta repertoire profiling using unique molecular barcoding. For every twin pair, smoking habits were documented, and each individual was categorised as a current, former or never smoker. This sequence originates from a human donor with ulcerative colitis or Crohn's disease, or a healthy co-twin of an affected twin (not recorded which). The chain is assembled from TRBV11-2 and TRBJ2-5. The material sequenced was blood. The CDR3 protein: CASSLEPDHEETQYF.